Below, 3 T cell receptor beta chains from the same sample are listed, as sequenced in a study of T-cell reconstitution after alpha-beta-depleted transplantation in children. For TCRbeta, the library was prepared with unique molecular identifiers. TCRdb re-analysed the PCR reads in MiXCR, keeping a single row per CDR3 protein. The sample yields some 440,000 distinct CDR3 sequences, 15% to 20% seen once. The sequences come from PBMCs, mostly from graft donor cells, collected 360 days after TCRalphabeta/CD19-depleted stem cell transplant. These receptors were collected from a boy younger than two who had a stem cell transplant for Wiskott-Aldrich syndrome, so the T cells may come from the graft donor.

The chain couples TRBV5-1 to TRBJ2-1; 10 bases fit TRBD2. Germline CDR1 and CDR2: SGHRS and YFSETQ. V lost 4 bases, J lost 6 bases, and 7 bases stayed unmatched. The CDR3 runs 15 residues. CDR3 amino acids: CASSGRASGSNEQFF. CDR3 in DNA: TGCGCCAGCAGCGGCCGGGCTAGCGGGAGCAATGAGCAGTTCTTC.

The J gene is TRBJ2-1, the V gene TRBV11-2; D is possibly TRBD2 (5 bases). The CDR3 has 14 residues. V was trimmed by 5 bases and J by 3 bases, leaving 11 bases between them. Germline values: CDR1 SGHAT, CDR2 FQNNGV. This CDR3 is CASSTTNYYNEQFF. The CDR3 bases are TGTGCCAGCAGCACGACTAATTACTACAATGAGCAGTTCTTC.

This clonotype appeared a few times. The chain uses TRBV30 and TRBJ2-5; D not resolved. This CDR3 is built from 13 residues. CDR1 GTSNPN and CDR2 SVGIG come from the germline V gene (reference sequence). V shed 3 bases and J shed 5 bases, with 13 bases lying between them. The DNA of the CDR3 is TGTGCCTGGAGCGCTGGCCAAATGGAGACCCAGTACTTC. Its protein is CAWSAGQMETQYF.